The T cell receptor beta chain described here comes from a study of vaccination and CD4 T cells after COVID-19. Across the study: From HCoV-229E, HCoV-OC43, HCoV-NL63 and SARS-CoV-2, overlapping spike peptides were used to stimulate the cells.

Sequenced with the Oncomine TCR Beta short-read assay was DNA taken from cultured CD4+ T cells. A single record per CDR3 protein comes from TCRdb applying MiXCR to the PCR reads. The repertoire includes about 22,000 distinct CDR3 sequences, roughly half of them detected once, and roughly 8.6% sits in the top ten. The CDR3 has 10 amino acids. Germline V CDR1 and CDR2: DFQATT, SNEGSKA (reference sequence). V lost 7 bases, J lost 6 bases, and 10 bases lay in between. As for treatment: approximately 9-day PBMC culture with coronavirus spike peptide pools or control peptides (ViraFEST assay). This clonotype was seen a few times. Its antigen is as yet unknown.

This receptor was taken from a human donor who had recovered from COVID-19. Source material: CD4+ T cells from blood, cultured in vitro. The rearrangement joins TRBV20-1 to TRBJ2-7; D not certain. Here the CDR3 DNA reads TGCAGTGGCTGGAATGGCGAGCAGTACTTC. This codes for CSGWNGEQYF.